This T cell receptor beta chain came from a study of T cell changes during pregnancy in multiple sclerosis (dated by TCRdb to the late 2010s). The study in broad terms: In women with multiple sclerosis, the researchers looked at how the T cell repertoire shifted as pregnancy progressed.

The junction shows trimming of 7 bases on V and 4 bases on J, and the gene matches do not reach 9 bases of it. The CDR3 runs 15 amino acids, cysteine and phenylalanine included. Left in the record is the CDR3 DNA by itself, 45 bases read in frame from the first base. Reading the germline V gene gives CDR1 MDHEN and CDR2 SYDVKM. Turning to this clone: What antigen it recognizes has not been identified. No qualities accompany the bases; no much larger clone lies one base away.

Library preparation employed the immunoSEQ multiplex PCR assay. The table comes from immuneACCESS by way of TCRdb, which keeps in-frame sequences with V and J called. Part of the clones is missing from these tables; in studies checked, under half for an unresolved V gene and the rest for unknown reasons. The sample records roughly 37,000 clones, about nine tenths of which are singletons. The ten most abundant clones make up 0.45% to 0.5% of the sample. The sequence links TRBV28 to TRBJ1-5; 8 junctional bases match TRBD1. This clonotype was sampled from a female donor in good health, enrolled as a control in a pregnancy study. The sequencing here drew on CD4+ T cells from peripheral blood mononuclear cells, taken in the second trimester of pregnancy. The CDR3 region has the sequence CASTSGGEFNQPQHF. The DNA sequence follows: TGTGCCAGCACATCAGGGGGCGAATTTAATCAGCCCCAGCATTTT.